Shown below are 23 T cell receptor beta chains from a single sample sequenced in a study of blood T cell repertoires in COVID-19. The assay was immunoSEQ multiplex PCR, and TCRdb's table has in-frame clones only and misses some. This sample has some 100,000 clones, with around 90% found just once. The sample comprised peripheral blood. These receptors all stem from a woman of 80 years or more with active COVID-19.

The rearrangement uses TRBV5-1 and TRBJ2-7, with TRBD2 matching over 9 bases. The CDR3 spans 16 residues. The trim removed 4 bases at V and 2 bases at J, leaving 10 bases unmatched. Germline CDR1 reads SGHRS; CDR2 reads YFSETQ. The CDR3 sequence: CASSRLAGTGTYEQYF. The CDR3 DNA reads TGCGCCAGCAGCCGTCTAGCGGGAACGGGTACCTACGAGCAGTACTTC.

This rearrangement joins TRBV6-2 or TRBV6-3 to TRBJ2-6, with D tentatively TRBD2 (5 bases). CDR1 MNHEY and CDR2 SVGEGT come from the germline V gene. The CDR3 runs to 17 residues. The germline V and J ends were trimmed by 5 bases and 0 bases, with 14 bases remaining between them. The chain's CDR3 is CASSTRGHFSGANVLTF. The CDR3 nucleotides read TGTGCCAGCAGTACCCGGGGTCATTTCTCTGGGGCCAACGTCCTGACTTTC.

This chain joins TRBV7-6 and TRBJ2-2; D unclear. With 3 bases removed from V and 1 base from J, the gap between germline ends came to 3 bases. CDR1 SGHVS and CDR2 FNYEAQ come from the germline V gene. CDR3 length: 13 residues. In DNA, the CDR3 is TGTGCCAGCAGCTTCTTGAACACCGGGGAGCTGTTTTTT. Translation gives CASSFLNTGELFF.

The chain recombines TRBV7-7 with TRBJ2-5; a weak D match, TRBD1 (6 bases). The CDR3 has 15 amino acids. Between the trimmed V and J ends, which lost 1 base and 2 bases, there was a span of 11 bases. CDR1 and CDR2 (germline): SSHAT, FNYEAQ (reference sequence). The CDR3 bases are TGTGCCAGCAGCTTAGTTGCAGGGGCGCAAGAGACCCAGTACTTC. Translating gives CASSLVAGAQETQYF.

V and J are TRBV7-9 and TRBJ2-2; the match to TRBD2 covers 7 bases. The CDR3 runs 15 residues. V was clipped by 5 bases and J by 5 bases; unmatched bases: 8. Germline V gives CDR1 SEHNR, CDR2 FQNEAQ (reference sequence). The CDR3 DNA reads as TGTGCCAGCAGCCCTGCCCTGCGGGAGACCGGGGAGCTGTTTTTT. It specifies CASSPALRETGELFF.

The chain has TRBV19 and TRBJ2-2; 10 nucleotides match TRBD2. CDR1 LNHDA and CDR2 SQIVND come from the germline V gene (reference sequence). This CDR3 contains 16 residues. V gave up 5 bases and J gave up 5 bases; unmatched junction bases: 8. The CDR3 coding sequence is TGTGCCAGTAGTTCAATAGCGGGAGGTGGAACCGGGGAGCTGTTTTTT. It encodes CASSSIAGGGTGELFF.

The chain employs TRBV20-1 and TRBJ2-7; weak D call: TRBD1 (5 bases). Germline V CDR1 and CDR2: DFQATT, SNEGSKA (reference sequence). V shed 8 bases and J shed 0 bases, with 8 bases lying between them. CDR3 size: 11 residues. CDR3 DNA: TGCAGTACAGGAAGCTCCTACGAGCAGTACTTC. It encodes CSTGSSYEQYF.

The genes are TRBV16 and TRBJ1-6; 7 positions agree with TRBD1. The CDR3 totals 19 residues. The V and J ends lost 4 bases and 0 bases, in that order; junction bases with no gene match: 12. Germline CDR1 and CDR2: KGHSY and FQNENV. In nucleotides, the CDR3 is TGTGCCAGCAGCCGCCCAAAATACAGGGGAAGCTCCTATAATTCACCCCTCCACTTT. As protein: CASSRPKYRGSSYNSPLHF.

The chain uses TRBV2 and TRBJ1-4; D call uncertain. The CDR3 loop spans 16 amino acids. The germline CDR1 and CDR2 sequences are SNHLY and FYNNEI. V lost 4 bases and J 4 bases, leaving 16 bases between the germline ends. The CDR3 DNA reads as TGTGCCAGCAGTGGAGGGCGAGGAACGAGTAATGAAAAACTGTTTTTT. It specifies CASSGGRGTSNEKLFF.

The genes are TRBV4-2 and TRBJ2-3; 7 bases are a match to TRBD1. CDR3 length: 16 residues. The J segment lost 4 bases and the V segment lost 3 bases, leaving 10 bases of the junction unmatched. The germline gives CDR1 LGHNA, CDR2 YNFKEQ. Written as DNA, the CDR3 is TGTGCCAGCAGCCATCTGAGAGGGGGCTCCCCAGATACGCAGTATTTT. This translates into CASSHLRGGSPDTQYF.

The chain employs TRBV4-1 and TRBJ2-5; possibly TRBD2 for D (6 bases). This CDR3 has 13 residues. The V and J ends lost 6 bases and 4 bases respectively, with 12 bases between them. Germline V gives CDR1 MGHRA, CDR2 YSYEKL. The CDR3 coding sequence is TGCGCCAGCAGTAGACTAGTCGGAGAGACCCAGTACTTC. This translates into CASSRLVGETQYF.

The gene calls are TRBV7-3 and TRBJ2-3; 13 bases map to TRBD2. The germline V gene has CDR1 SGHTA and CDR2 FQGTGA. J gave up 5 bases and V 5 bases, and 10 bases lay outside the gene matches. The CDR3 is made up of 17 amino acids. CDR3 region: CASSPRRLAGGIDTQYF. The CDR3 region has the DNA TGTGCCAGCAGCCCCAGGCGACTAGCGGGAGGTATAGATACGCAGTATTTT.

The genes are TRBV7-2 and TRBJ1-6; TRBD1 aligns across 7 bases. The CDR3 runs to 14 residues. Germline trimming cut 2 bases from V and 7 bases from J; bases unmatched to any gene: 2. CDR1 is SGHTA and CDR2 is FQGNSA in the germline V gene. Here the CDR3 reads CASSLLQGNSPLHF. The CDR3 DNA reads as TGTGCCAGCAGCTTACTACAGGGGAATTCACCCCTCCACTTT.

The table lists this clone with a count of one. The J gene is TRBJ2-5, the V gene TRBV3-1 (or the pseudogene TRBV3-2); D might be TRBD1 (6 bases). Trimming removed 1 base at V and 3 bases at J, with 12 bases between. This CDR3 region has 15 residues. Germline assignment: CDR1 LGHDT and CDR2 YNNKEL (reference sequence). This CDR3 reads CASSQGWAGEETQYF. The CDR3 region has the DNA TGTGCCAGCAGCCAAGGTTGGGCAGGGGAAGAGACCCAGTACTTC.

The genes are TRBV27 and TRBJ2-1; 10 bases agree with TRBD1. This CDR3 is 18 amino acids long. J gave up 8 bases and V 5 bases, and 18 bases lay outside the gene matches. Germline V gene sequence: CDR1 MNHEY, CDR2 SMNVEV (reference sequence). This CDR3 reads CASSPGTGDISGDHEQFF. The CDR3 DNA reads TGTGCCAGCAGTCCTGGGACAGGGGACATTTCCGGCGATCATGAGCAGTTCTTC.

CDR3 loop: CATSDATGGHTEAFF. DNA for the CDR3: TGTGCCACCAGTGACGCAACAGGGGGTCACACTGAAGCTTTCTTT. This chain joins TRBV24-1 and TRBJ1-1, with TRBD1 matching 8 bases. Germline V gene sequence: CDR1 KGHDR, CDR2 SFDVKD. Trimming at V came to 4 bases and at J to 3 bases, leaving 6 bases not matched to a gene. The CDR3 has 15 residues.

V gene TRBV7-2 combines with J gene TRBJ2-2, with unresolved D. Germline CDR1 is SGHTA and CDR2 is FQGNSA. The CDR3 is made up of 16 amino acids. The ends were cut back, 1 base at V and 0 bases at J, with 9 bases in the middle. The CDR3 spells CASSLVRLPNTGELFF. In DNA, the CDR3 is TGTGCCAGCAGCTTAGTTCGTCTACCGAACACCGGGGAGCTGTTTTTT.

The CDR3 nucleotides read TGTGCCAGCTCAGGACAAGGGGCCGGGACTAGCGGGAGGTACAATGAGCAGTTCTTC. Amino acid sequence: CASSGQGAGTSGRYNEQFF. The rearrangement links TRBV18 to TRBJ2-1, with 15 bases fitting TRBD2. Germline trimming cut 5 bases from V and 4 bases from J; bases unmatched to any gene: 12. CDR3 size: 19 residues. Germline V lookup: CDR1 KGHSH, CDR2 LQKENI.

Here the CDR3 reads CASSLLTSGNTGELFF. The CDR3 DNA reads TGCGCCAGCAGCTTGTTAACTAGCGGTAACACCGGGGAGCTGTTTTTT. V and J are TRBV5-1 and TRBJ2-2; 8 nucleotides match TRBD2. CDR1 is SGHRS and CDR2 is YFSETQ in the germline V gene. The length of the CDR3 is 16 residues. V lost 1 base, J lost 2 bases, and 4 bases stayed unmatched.

This chain connects TRBV7-2 to TRBJ1-4, with 8 bases matching TRBD1. This CDR3 comprises 16 residues. Germline-derived CDR1 and CDR2 are SGHTA and FQGNSA. Trimming took 3 bases from V and 8 from J; bases not matched to a gene: 11. CDR3 in amino acids: CASSLRNRGNAEKLFF. CDR3 coding DNA: TGTGCCAGCAGCTTGCGGAACAGGGGGAACGCCGAAAAACTGTTTTTT.

The V call is TRBV7-3, the J call TRBJ2-2, with D uncertain. Looked up from germline, CDR1 is SGHTA and CDR2 is FQGTGA. Deletions cut 4 bases from V and 0 bases from J, with 9 bases between. The CDR3 covers 15 residues. The CDR3 DNA reads TGTGCCAGCAGCTATAGAGGTTCGAACACCGGGGAGCTGTTTTTT. Translating gives CASSYRGSNTGELFF.

J is TRBJ2-5 and V is TRBV5-6, with D unclear. Deletions cut 2 bases from V and 7 bases from J, with 6 bases between. CDR1 and CDR2 (germline): SGHDT, YYEEEE. This CDR3 region has 11 residues. The CDR3 loop reads CASSFGPTQYF. The CDR3 DNA sequence: TGTGCCAGCAGCTTCGGTCCGACCCAGTACTTC.

The rearrangement links TRBV4-1 to TRBJ2-5; no clear D gene. Trimming stripped 0 bases from V and 4 bases from J, with 6 bases between. CDR1 is MGHRA, CDR2 YSYEKL, per germline. The CDR3 runs to 13 residues. CDR3: CASSQDSGETQYF. Here the CDR3 DNA reads TGCGCCAGCAGCCAAGATTCGGGAGAGACCCAGTACTTC.